The T cell receptor beta chain described here comes from a study of shared clonotypes between healthy human individuals. This table comes from immunoSEQ multiplex PCR, and its TCRdb copy is limited to in-frame clones, with some not included. The data contain about 380,000 clones, about 96% of them singletons. For this clone: This same CDR3 is encoded by further DNA sequences in the sample.

The CDR3 loop spans 13 amino acids. V lost 4 bases and J lost 0, with 6 bases in between. Germline V gene data show CDR1 as SGHDT and CDR2 as YYEEEE. Sequencing was performed on memory CD8+ T cells sorted from blood. The subset: CD45RO+ cells pooled with CCR7-negative TemRA cells. The source of this sequence is a man between 25 and 39 years old in good health. The chain uses TRBV5-6 and TRBJ2-3; D gene unclear. The CDR3 sequence: CASSLDSTDTQYF. Here the CDR3 DNA reads TGTGCCAGCAGCCTAGACAGCACAGATACGCAGTATTTT.